These 10 T cell receptor beta chains originate from one sample sequenced in a study of T-cell reconstitution after alpha-beta-depleted transplantation in children (dated by TCRdb to between 2015 and 2016). Library preparation was by PCR. The instrument was an Illumina HiSeq 2500. TCR libraries were prepared with molecular barcoding, using unique molecular identifiers to normalize TCRbeta repertoire quantification. TCRdb reworked the public reads: Q25 trimming with fastp, MiXCR clone assembly, productive beta chains retained. Under each unique CDR3 protein, matching rows form one entry showing the most common genes and DNA. Within this sample are roughly 200,000 distinct CDR3 sequences, with approximately 11% of them counted one time only. The ten largest make up 28% of the sample. In the paper's terms, the treatment or condition label means: allogeneic hematopoietic cell transplantation with graft depleted of TCRalphabeta T cells and CD19 B cells.

The starting material was PBMCs, obtained before TCRalphabeta/CD19-depleted stem cell transplant. The receptors here all came from a child under two years old with acute myeloid leukemia, due to receive a stem cell transplant.

This clonotype was recorded at least ten times. CDR3 in amino acids: CSASGSSGRSSYEQYF. CDR3 DNA sequence: TGCAGTGCTAGCGGTTCGAGCGGGAGAAGCTCCTACGAGCAGTACTTC. The chain uses TRBV20-1 and TRBJ2-7, with TRBD2 matching over 8 bases. After removal of 3 bases from V and 0 bases from J, the junction contained 10 bases not matched to a gene. The CDR3 is 16 residues long. Germline loops: CDR1 DFQATT, CDR2 SNEGSKA (reference sequence).

This clonotype came up many times. The chain links TRBV20-1 to TRBJ2-7; the D gene could be TRBD1 or TRBD2 (5 bases each). Looked up from germline, CDR1 is DFQATT and CDR2 is SNEGSKA (reference sequence). This CDR3 contains 14 residues. V lost 0 bases to trimming and J lost 3 bases, with 12 bases between them. CDR3 coding DNA: TGCAGTGCTAGAGATATGGGACCCTTCTACGAGCAGTACTTC. Translated: CSARDMGPFYEQYF.

This clonotype was observed many times. The gene calls are TRBV20-1 and TRBJ2-3; 11 nucleotides agree with TRBD2. This CDR3 comprises 14 residues. Germline CDR1 is DFQATT and CDR2 is SNEGSKA (reference sequence). The ends lost 3 bases at V and 1 base at J; junction bases unmatched: 0. The CDR3 DNA follows: TGCAGTGCTAGGGGACTAGCGGGCACAGATACGCAGTATTTT. Protein: CSARGLAGTDTQYF.

This clonotype was counted between two and nine times. V usage is TRBV20-1 and J usage is TRBJ1-1; D not resolved. The CDR3 length is 15 residues. Deletions cut 3 bases from V and 3 bases from J, with 17 bases between. Germline loops: CDR1 DFQATT, CDR2 SNEGSKA (reference sequence). The CDR3 DNA follows: TGCAGTGCTAGGGGAAGGGCCGTGATGGACACTGAAGCTTTCTTT. The encoded protein is CSARGRAVMDTEAFF.

This clonotype has a handful of counts. This sequence joins TRBV5-1 and TRBJ2-7, with 9 bases aligning to TRBD1. Trimming took 3 bases from V and 7 from J; bases not matched to a gene: 11. This CDR3 has 15 residues. Per the germline V gene, CDR1 is SGHRS and CDR2 is YFSETQ. CDR3 residues: CASSSGTGILREQYF. For the CDR3, the DNA is TGCGCCAGCAGCTCCGGGACAGGGATTCTTCGGGAGCAGTACTTC.

The sample holds many counts of this clonotype. The chain is built from TRBV12-3 or TRBV12-4 and TRBJ1-2; D call uncertain. This CDR3 is 14 amino acids long. Trimming took off 2 bases at V and 5 bases at J, with 12 bases between the two ends. CDR3 nucleotides: TGTGCCAGCAGTTTACGTGGGCTACAATATGGCTACACCTTC. This gives the protein CASSLRGLQYGYTF.

As regards this clonotype: This may be a read error, as it is one base from a much larger clone. This sequence joins TRBV20-1 and TRBJ1-5, with D maybe TRBD1 (5 bases). CDR1 and CDR2 from the germline V gene are DFQATT and SNEGSKA (reference sequence). This CDR3 has 13 amino acids. Here the CDR3 DNA reads TGCAGTGCTAGACCGGGGACCGATCACCCCCAGCATTTT. This codes for CSARPGTDHPQHF.

This clonotype has ten or more counts. CDR3 region: CASSLAGTGVFYEQYF. The CDR3 DNA reads as TGTGCCAGCAGCTTAGCGGGGACAGGGGTGTTCTACGAGCAGTACTTC. The rearrangement links TRBV7-8 to TRBJ2-7, with TRBD1 matching 10 bases. The length of the CDR3 is 16 residues. The J segment lost 3 bases and the V segment lost 0 bases, leaving 5 bases of the junction unmatched. Germline CDR1 reads SGHVS; CDR2 reads FQNEAQ.

This clonotype was seen only once. The V and J genes are TRBV28 and TRBJ2-7; D gene ambiguous. With 7 bases removed from V and 4 bases from J, the gap between germline ends came to 14 bases. Per germline, CDR1 MDHEN and CDR2 SYDVKM. The CDR3 runs to 13 residues. The CDR3 DNA sequence: TGTGCCAGCACAAGTTGGGTGGGTTACGAGCAGTACTTC. It yields the protein CASTSWVGYEQYF.

This clonotype came up many times. The chain links TRBV4-3 to TRBJ2-7, with D hard to call. Trimming removed 2 bases at V and 3 bases at J, with 8 bases between. Germline CDR1 is LGHNA and CDR2 is YSLEER. This CDR3 spans 13 amino acids. The CDR3 loop reads CASSQIYGYEQYF. CDR3 nucleotide sequence: TGCGCCAGCAGCCAAATCTACGGCTACGAGCAGTACTTC.